This T cell receptor beta chain was retrieved from a study of blood T cell repertoires in COVID-19. Those designated as exposed participants met a COVID-19 case within 2 weeks before study entry. CDR3 size: 16 residues. The V gene's germline CDR1 is SGHRS and CDR2 YFSETQ. Trimming at V came to 2 bases and at J to 4 bases, leaving 9 bases not matched to a gene. This clone came up a few times. The data were produced by immunoSEQ multiplex PCR, yet TCRdb's version contains in-frame clones alone and is incomplete. The sample yields hundreds of thousands of clones, just under 90% seen once. The chain couples TRBV5-1 to TRBJ2-3; 8 nucleotides align to TRBD2. The sequenced sample consisted of PBMCs or T cells enriched from blood (not recorded which). The sequence derives from a man aged 50 or older who had been exposed to COVID-19. CDR3 loop: CASSLNPPGLADTQYF. Written as DNA, the CDR3 is TGCGCCAGCAGCTTAAACCCCCCGGGACTAGCAGATACGCAGTATTTT.